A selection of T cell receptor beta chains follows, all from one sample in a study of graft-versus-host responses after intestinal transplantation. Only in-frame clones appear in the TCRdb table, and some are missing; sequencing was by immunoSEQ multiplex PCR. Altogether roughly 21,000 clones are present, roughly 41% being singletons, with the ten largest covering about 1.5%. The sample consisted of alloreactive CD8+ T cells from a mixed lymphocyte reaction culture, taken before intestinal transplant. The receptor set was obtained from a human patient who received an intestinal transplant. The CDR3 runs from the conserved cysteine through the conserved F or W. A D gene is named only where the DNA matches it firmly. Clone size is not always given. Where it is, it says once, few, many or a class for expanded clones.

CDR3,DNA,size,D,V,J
CASSELYEQYF,TGTGCCAGCAGTGAATTGTACGAGCAGTACTTC,few,.,TRBV6-6,TRBJ2-7
CASSFFGANVLTF,TGTGCCAGCAGTTTCTTTGGGGCCAACGTCCTGACTTTC,few,.,TRBV6-1,TRBJ2-6
CASRAGTSGSSVYEQFF,TGTGCCAGCAGGGCCGGGACTAGCGGGAGTTCGGTTTATGAGCAGTTCTTC,few,TRBD2,TRBV11-2,TRBJ2-1
CASSPGSHEKLFF,TGTGCCAGCTCACCAGGGTCCCATGAAAAACTGTTTTTT,medium-sized,.,TRBV18,TRBJ1-4
CASSDRYGYNEQFF,TGTGCCAGCAGTGATCGGTACGGCTACAATGAGCAGTTCTTC,few,.,TRBV6-5,TRBJ2-1
CASTLSGVNEQFF,TGCGCCAGTACCCTCTCGGGGGTCAATGAGCAGTTCTTC,.,.,TRBV5-1,TRBJ2-1
CASSLGGTFTGELFF,TGCGCCAGCAGCCTTGGCGGAACGTTCACCGGGGAGCTGTTTTTT,medium-sized,.,TRBV5-1,TRBJ2-2
CASSRDRGREQYF,TGCGCCAGCAGCCGGGACAGGGGGCGCGAGCAGTACTTC,.,TRBD1,TRBV4-1,TRBJ2-7
CASSPRVNQPQHF,TGTGCCAGCAGTCCCAGGGTCAATCAGCCCCAGCATTTT,medium-sized,.,TRBV28,TRBJ1-5
CAWSPDRGLYQPQHF,TGTGCCTGGAGTCCGGACAGGGGGCTATATCAGCCCCAGCATTTT,.,TRBD1,TRBV30,TRBJ1-5
CAFPPGAGVNTGELFF,TGTGCCTTCCCCCCCGGGGCAGGGGTAAACACCGGGGAGCTGTTTTTT,.,.,TRBV30,TRBJ2-2
CASSRGQGAGEGYTF,TGTGCCAGCAGCAGGGGACAGGGGGCTGGGGAGGGCTACACCTTC,.,TRBD1,TRBV7-8,TRBJ1-2
CASSSASPRYNEQFF,TGTGCCAGCAGTTCAGCTAGCCCACGGTACAATGAGCAGTTCTTC,.,.,TRBV28,TRBJ2-1
CASSPYTGELFF,TGTGCCAGCAGCCCGTACACCGGGGAGCTGTTTTTT,.,.,TRBV7-3,TRBJ2-2
CASTSGDTQYF,TGTGCCAGCACCTCCGGGGATACGCAGTATTTT,few,.,TRBV6-5,TRBJ2-3
CASSQDISRRSGNTIYF,TGCGCCAGCAGCCAAGATATCAGTAGGCGCTCTGGAAACACCATATATTTT,few,.,TRBV4-1,TRBJ1-3
CASSQGVFLNTEAFF,TGCGCCAGCAGCCAAGGGGTTTTTTTGAACACTGAAGCTTTCTTT,.,.,TRBV4-1,TRBJ1-1
CASSPPGGNYGYTF,TGTGCCAGCAGCCCCCCGGGGGGCAACTATGGCTACACCTTC,.,.,TRBV7-9,TRBJ1-2
CASSFRGLYGYTF,TGTGCCAGCAGTTTCCGAGGCCTCTATGGCTACACCTTC,medium-sized,.,TRBV28,TRBJ1-2
CASSWVPGAGDEQYF,TGTGCCAGCAGCTGGGTACCTGGGGCAGGAGACGAGCAGTACTTC,.,.,TRBV5-4,TRBJ2-7
CARSLPNRQGRNGYTF,TGTGCCAGAAGCTTGCCCAATAGACAGGGAAGGAATGGCTACACCTTC,.,TRBD1,TRBV5-3,TRBJ1-2
CASSYSRVSNQPQHF,TGTGCCAGCAGTTACTCGAGAGTGAGCAATCAGCCCCAGCATTTT,.,.,TRBV6-5,TRBJ1-5
CASSLASGSYNEQFF,TGCGCCAGCAGCTTGGCTAGCGGATCCTACAATGAGCAGTTCTTC,.,TRBD2,TRBV5-1,TRBJ2-1
CATSRETGVGGYTF,TGTGCCACCAGCAGGGAAACAGGGGTAGGTGGCTACACCTTC,.,TRBD1,TRBV15,TRBJ1-2
CASGRGASGNTIYF,TGTGCCAGCGGACGGGGGGCCTCTGGAAACACCATATATTTT,.,.,TRBV27,TRBJ1-3
CASRPRGQRNQPQHF,TGTGCCAGCCGACCCAGGGGACAGAGAAATCAGCCCCAGCATTTT,.,TRBD1,TRBV19,TRBJ1-5
CASSPPSSQQYF,TGTGCCAGCTCACCACCTTCCTCCCAGCAGTACTTC,.,.,TRBV18,TRBJ2-7
CAWSEGTGIGNYGYTF,TGTGCCTGGAGTGAGGGGACAGGGATAGGTAACTATGGCTACACCTTC,.,TRBD1,TRBV30,TRBJ1-2
CASSLGAGDEAFF,TGTGCCAGCAGCTTAGGGGCAGGGGATGAAGCTTTCTTT,few,.,TRBV7-6,TRBJ1-1
CASRLAGGSYNEQFF,TGCGCCAGCCGGCTAGCGGGAGGCAGTTACAATGAGCAGTTCTTC,.,TRBD2,TRBV5-1,TRBJ2-1
CASSLVAGSSYEQYF,TGCGCCAGCAGCTTGGTAGCGGGGAGCTCCTACGAGCAGTACTTC,medium-sized,TRBD2,TRBV5-1,TRBJ2-7
CASSKGPGTGTYEQYF,TGTGCCAGCAGCAAGGGTCCCGGGACAGGAACATACGAGCAGTACTTC,few,.,TRBV21-1,TRBJ2-7
CASSYGGGEQYF,TGTGCCAGCAGTTACGGAGGGGGCGAGCAGTACTTC,.,.,TRBV6-6,TRBJ2-7
CASSLVTGTPYEQYF,TGTGCCAGCAGCTTAGTTACTGGGACACCCTACGAGCAGTACTTC,.,.,TRBV11-2,TRBJ2-7
CASSFATGTSSYNEQFF,TGCGCCAGCAGCTTTGCCACGGGGACTAGCTCCTACAATGAGCAGTTCTTC,few,TRBD2,TRBV5-1,TRBJ2-1
CAWSVFSNEQFF,TGTGCCTGGAGTGTATTCTCCAATGAGCAGTTCTTC,.,.,TRBV30,TRBJ2-1
CASNAGTYGYTF,TGTGCCAGCAACGCCGGGACTTATGGCTACACCTTC,.,.,TRBV25-1,TRBJ1-2
CASSAGSRGEAFF,TGTGCCAGCAGCGCAGGGTCTCGAGGTGAAGCTTTCTTT,few,.,TRBV9,TRBJ1-1
CASSLEAGGGTEAFF,TGCGCCAGCAGCTTGGAGGCAGGGGGCGGCACTGAAGCTTTCTTT,.,TRBD1,TRBV5-1,TRBJ1-1
CASSTTSGRIRTDTQYF,TGTGCCAGTAGTACGACTAGCGGGAGGATACGGACAGATACGCAGTATTTT,few,TRBD2,TRBV19,TRBJ2-3
CASSPPRGHRDRKKGLAGAETQYF,TGCGCCAGCAGCCCCCCGCGGGGGCACAGGGACCGGAAAAAGGGACTAGCGGGAGCTGAGACCCAGTACTTC,few,TRBD2,TRBV5-1,TRBJ2-5
CASSLGLAGDQETQYF,TGTGCCAGCTCACTCGGACTAGCGGGAGACCAAGAGACCCAGTACTTC,few,TRBD2,TRBV18,TRBJ2-5
CAWSLTGWGDEQFF,TGTGCCTGGAGTTTGACGGGGTGGGGGGATGAGCAGTTCTTC,.,.,TRBV30,TRBJ2-1
CASSYWDSPNTGELFF,TGCGCCAGCAGCTACTGGGACAGCCCTAACACCGGGGAGCTGTTTTTT,once,TRBD1,TRBV5-1,TRBJ2-2
CASSVDRGYEQYF,TGTGCCAGCAGTGTTGACAGGGGCTACGAGCAGTACTTC,medium-sized,TRBD1,TRBV6-4,TRBJ2-7
CASSSGTDTQYF,TGTGCCAGTAGCTCAGGGACAGATACGCAGTATTTT,.,.,TRBV19,TRBJ2-3
CASSIDLFGGPQHF,TGTGCCAGTAGTATAGATCTATTTGGGGGGCCCCAGCATTTT,few,.,TRBV19,TRBJ1-5
CASSEWTAGEQYF,TGCGCCAGCAGTGAGTGGACGGCCGGCGAGCAGTACTTC,.,.,TRBV10-1,TRBJ2-7
CASSEGLAGASSTDTQYF,TGTGCCAGCAGTGAGGGACTAGCGGGAGCCTCTAGCACAGATACGCAGTATTTT,.,TRBD2,TRBV6-4,TRBJ2-3
CASGTSYNEQFF,TGTGCCAGCGGAACTAGCTACAATGAGCAGTTCTTC,once,.,TRBV28,TRBJ2-1
CAWSIGRTSGSNEQFF,TGTGCCTGGAGTATAGGCCGGACTAGCGGGAGCAATGAGCAGTTCTTC,.,TRBD2,TRBV30,TRBJ2-1
CASSKGEQYF,TGTGCCAGCAGCAAGGGTGAGCAGTACTTC,medium-sized,.,TRBV21-1,TRBJ2-7
CSVDGGYTF,TGCAGCGTTGATGGTGGCTACACCTTC,.,.,TRBV29-1,TRBJ1-2
CASSRGLALDEQFF,TGTGCCAGTAGCCGCGGACTAGCGCTAGATGAGCAGTTCTTC,few,TRBD2,TRBV19,TRBJ2-1
CASSQVQGNTEAFF,TGCGCCAGCAGCCAAGTTCAGGGTAACACTGAAGCTTTCTTT,few,.,TRBV4-1,TRBJ1-1
CASSRELAGVYNEQFF,TGTGCCAGTTCAAGGGAACTAGCGGGAGTTTACAATGAGCAGTTCTTC,.,TRBD2,TRBV19,TRBJ2-1
CASSAPVYYGYTF,TGTGCCAGCAGCGCTCCCGTTTACTATGGCTACACCTTC,few,.,TRBV9,TRBJ1-2
CASSSGGRYPYEQYF,TGTGCCAGCAGCTCGGGCGGGAGATACCCCTACGAGCAGTACTTC,.,TRBD2,TRBV5-4,TRBJ2-7
CASSFPIAGEQFF,TGCGCCAGCAGCTTCCCAATAGCGGGTGAGCAGTTCTTC,.,TRBD2,TRBV5-1,TRBJ2-1
CASSFADTQYF,TGTGCCAGCAGCTTTGCAGATACGCAGTATTTT,medium-sized,.,TRBV5-6,TRBJ2-3